This paragraph covers one T cell receptor beta chain sequence. This clone was counted once. Its recognized antigen is unknown. Base qualities were left out, and no much larger clone turns up one base away. These data belong to a study of cytomegalovirus exposure and HLA in healthy donors (dated by TCRdb to about 2017). Regarding the research as a whole: An earlier analysis of approximately 640 of the donors reported more than 250 Gb of sequence data and 100 million to 140 million unique TCR beta sequences from about 179 million T cells. Among the approximately 420 genotyped donors, 81% belonged to the genetic ancestry cluster associated with self-reported Caucasian donors. Among 398 genotyped donors of the cohort, an average of around 240,000 unique TCR beta nucleotide sequences were sequenced per donor, approximately 20% of them non-productive. The study aimed to test whether signatures of past pathogen exposure could be identified by cataloging public T cell receptors. To study patterns of TCR occurrence, a later analysis re-analyzed previously published TCR beta repertoires from around 660 donors and added high-resolution HLA genotyping. All discovery cohort repertoires had been generated on a single sequencing platform. About 5 DR-DQ haplotypes were handled as single units for association and clustering, since linkage in the cohort was strong. A later genetic analysis used genome-wide SNP genotypes for 398 of the 666 donors, treating that subset as a discovery cohort. Along with the approximately 650-subject first cohort, a separate validation cohort of 120 different subjects was used. Alongside the repertoire data, information on donor age, sex, ethnicity and CMV serostatus was compiled. HLA typing included class I and class II loci at four-digit resolution. Typing coverage differed by locus: A, B, C, DRB1 and DQB1 were typed in about 629-640 donors, DQA1 in roughly 500, DPA1 in around 600, and DPB1 in 472. The study combined high-throughput TCR immunosequencing, statistical association of individual TCRs with disease status, and machine learning to predict cytomegalovirus infection status. The study used immunosequencing to profile the T cell repertoires of several hundred subjects and linked those repertoires to cytomegalovirus serostatus. In an earlier analysis of over 550 of the donors, high-throughput TCR beta sequencing was used to judge whether each TCR beta V gene segment behaved as functional or pseudogenic. The later analysis used no new phenotypic data to find candidate immune exposures, relying instead on TCR beta sequences and their occurrence across donors. Roughly 300 gigabases of sequencing data and approximately 91 million unique TCR sequences made up an early release that covered roughly 670 HLA-typed donors. On the study overall, not on this receptor specifically: In a later analysis, the rate of TCR association differed among HLA loci, with DRB1 alleles having the most associated TCRs and HLA-C alleles having the fewest. Roughly uniform sequencing depth across donors was assumed in presence/absence analyses, although this assumption may not hold. Strong co-occurrence of HLA alleles, especially DR and DQ, made assigning TCR associations to individual alleles difficult. In both the original and validation cohorts, the classifier was reported to diagnose cytomegalovirus status with high specificity and sensitivity. A later analysis associated about 17,000 TCR beta sequences with specific HLA alleles at a false discovery rate of 0.05. A group of highly shared sequence variants was considered likely to be a technical artifact of the sequencing pipeline. Broadly in line with IMGT annotations, most TCR beta V segments showed up in productive rearrangements about 87% or about 30% of the time in an earlier analysis of about 500 of the donors. A further reported finding was that TCR beta sequences accurately predicted the HLA-A and HLA-B alleles for most subjects in the first cohort. Correlated functional status among segregating V segments might reflect linkage disequilibrium, but an unknown experimental factor could not be ruled out. In a later analysis, HLA-associated TCR beta chains showed more clonal expansion and lower generation probabilities than non-associated chains that were equally common. The study listed approximately 150 TCR beta chains as associated with cytomegalovirus. According to the authors, the approach could potentially be generalized to other disease states and immunological phenotypes. Most TCR sequences were observed very rarely across donors, whereas some public TCRs were present in many individuals. According to a later analysis, most CMV-associated TCR beta chains appeared to be HLA-restricted, and the HLA associations seemed to be driven largely by CMV exposure. The 87-base-pair reads could not distinguish some IMGT-functional V segments, including TRBV6-2 and TRBV6-3, so those segments were excluded. A later genetic analysis reported fewer N-insertions in productive TCRs among donors in an Asian-associated ancestry cluster than the roughly 700-donor mean. CMV serostatus was the only immune exposure information available for the cohort. In vitro tests confirmed that a few of the cytomegalovirus-associated TCR beta chains recognize cytomegalovirus antigens. Because counts were too low, more than 15 rarely observed V segments, including chromosome 9 orphons, were excluded from the earlier analysis of several hundred of the donors. Only TCR beta chains were sequenced in this cohort, and the absence of alpha or paired-chain data limited detectable features. Several of the top co-occurrence clusters appeared to be linked to parvovirus B19, influenza, CMV and Epstein-Barr virus, according to a later analysis. In a later genetic analysis, a missense DCLRE1C variant was associated with V-gene and J-gene trimming of TCR beta chains, and the association was replicated in an independent cohort. Because some donors lacked HLA typing at each locus, the association tests relied only on the typed subset.

The CDR3 holds 14 amino acids from the cysteine to the phenylalanine. The retained sequence is limited to the CDR3, 42 bases, with the frame set at the first base. Relative to germline, V is missing 1 base and J is missing 4 bases, with 3 bases of the junction outside any gene match. From a lookup of the germline V gene, CDR1 and CDR2 are SGHRS and YFSETQ. Library construction relied on the immunoSEQ multiplex PCR assay. For the multiplex PCR, a mixture combining 60 forward primers for TCR Vbeta segments and 13 reverse primers for TCR Jbeta segments was used. A multiplex PCR assay on genomic DNA amplified the CDR3 region of rearranged TCR beta genes. The Illumina HiSeq System was used to sequence the amplified TCR beta libraries as 87-base-pair reads. For the original study's pipeline: A later analysis counted about 80 million unique TCR beta chains across the 666 repertoires, and some 12 million of these chains were shared by at least two donors. Raw reads were error-corrected and collapsed into unique sequences with a nearest-neighbor algorithm that merged closely related sequences to remove PCR and sequencing errors. Alignment of CDR3 sequences to IMGT reference sequences was used to assign V, D and J gene segments. For a sequence to be retained, a match of at least six nucleotides to both a V gene segment and a J gene segment was required. Rearrangements were classified as productive when the CDR3 lacked stop codons and remained in frame with V and J, and all other rearrangements were classified as non-productive. CDR3 was defined according to IMGT convention as the region running from the second conserved V-encoded cysteine to the conserved J-encoded phenylalanine. Sequences without an unambiguous match to a single V gene segment were excluded from the earlier analysis of approximately 600 of the donors. An earlier analysis of several hundred of the donors called V segments functional above 56.7% productive rearrangements and segregating when the between-donor standard deviation exceeded 5%. A statistical classification framework was built for diagnosing cytomegalovirus status from the catalog of TCR beta chain sequences. In a later analysis, V and J genes were assigned by comparing TCR nucleotide sequences against IMGT/GENE-DB human TR gene sequences. Using the TCRdist pipeline, a later analysis assigned CDR3 sequences along with most-parsimonious VDJ recombination scenarios. In a later analysis, each TCR beta chain was defined by its CDR3 amino acid sequence together with its V-gene family, and reads lacking a unique V-gene family were excluded. A later analysis removed several hundred highly shared, low-generation-probability nucleotide sequences to deal with suspected cross-contamination and a sequencing artifact. In a later analysis, a clonal expansion index was calculated for each public chain from normalized within-repertoire ranks of inferred template counts. In a later analysis, generation probabilities were computed with a VDJ recombination model fitted to out-of-frame rearrangements, and the resulting probabilities were checked against IGoR. In a later analysis, TCR-TCR, TCR-HLA and TCR-CMV co-occurrence was scored with hypergeometric tests, and a repertoire-size bias correction was applied to TCR pairs. To estimate false discovery rates, a later analysis permuted the HLA or CMV assignments 20 times. In a later analysis, co-occurring TCRs were grouped with DBSCAN, and TCRdist sequence similarity was added when clustering was performed within HLA-allele-positive subsets. Co-occurrence clustering excluded repertoires with fewer than 30,000 or more than 120,000 public chains, plus five with anomalous nucleotide sharing. In its TCRdb copy, this immuneACCESS table keeps in-frame sequences only and misses some clones. Where compared with another copy, unresolved V genes explain less than half of these, and the others have no known cause. V, J and clone size reflect that table, while D and trimming were determined from the DNA. Present in this sample are roughly 120,000 clones, roughly 70% of which were seen just once. The top ten constitute less than 3.5% of the sample.

In total, 600 or so healthy bone marrow donors made up the cohort. All cohort members were sampled while nominally healthy, although unrecorded immune exposures were likely present. The donor tested CMV seropositive, placing the donor among the approximately 310 seropositive members of the cohort. A peripheral blood sample was collected from each donor, and TCR beta sequencing was performed on peripheral blood mononuclear cells. The Qiagen DNeasy Blood Extraction Kit was used to extract genomic DNA from the blood cell samples. Rearrangement joined TRBV5-1 to TRBJ1-1; 8 of the junction bases match TRBD1. The sequence was obtained from a woman in her 40s in good health and CMV-seropositive. The sequencing input was PBMCs. DNA sequence: TGCGCCAGCAGCTTGTACAGGGGGGGCACTGAAGCTTTCTTT. Its translation reads: CASSLYRGGTEAFF.